This T cell receptor (beta chain) was observed in a study of post-analysis software for immune sequencing data. Study conclusions and caveats: TRBV5-6, TRBV5-1 and TRBV20-1 were among 4 or 5 TRBV segments more frequent in patients than controls. Significantly decreased normalized Chao1 diversity was recorded for multiple sclerosis patients relative to controls.

The V gene's germline CDR1 is MNHNS and CDR2 SASEGT. The CDR3 spans 14 residues. The ends were cut back, 6 bases at V and 3 bases at J, with 14 bases in the middle. There are a few counts of this clonotype. As yet, its antigen is unknown. The library was made from cDNA and included unique molecular identifiers. A few hundred thousand cDNA molecules came from 1 to 10 million T cells. TCRdb re-called the PCR reads with MiXCR, one entry per CDR3 protein. The table lists a few hundred thousand distinct CDR3 sequences, approximately 34% of them singletons, with 6% in the top ten. Source material: blood. This receptor was identified in a girl aged 2-17 years with multiple sclerosis. The V and J genes are TRBV6-1 and TRBJ2-5; perhaps D is TRBD1 or TRBD2 (5 bases each). The CDR3, as DNA: TGTGCCAGCAGGCCAGAGGGGCCCGAAGAGACCCAGTACTTC. Its translation is CASRPEGPEETQYF.